This is a list of T cell receptor beta chains from one sample in a study of T cells in narcolepsy. Repertoires were generated with immunoSEQ multiplex PCR, while TCRdb's copy carries only in-frame clones and drops some. The sample shows about 17,000 clones, about two thirds of them seen only once. Input material: CD45RA- memory CD8+ T cells from PBMCs. These TCRs come from a human donor with narcolepsy. CDR3s include the opening cysteine and the closing phenylalanine or tryptophan. D genes are given only for firm matches. Clone size is shown for a subset of rows, as once, few, many or a class of expanded clone.

size,V,D,J,DNA,CDR3
-,TRBV5-1,-,TRBJ2-7,TGCGCCAGCAGCTGGGGGGAGGTCTCCTACGAGCAGTACTTC,CASSWGEVSYEQYF
-,TRBV7-3,TRBD1,TRBJ1-2,TGTGCCAGCAGCCGCGGACAGGGGAATTATGGCTACACCTTC,CASSRGQGNYGYTF
few,TRBV6-5,-,TRBJ2-5,TGTGCCAGCAGTAGACAAGAGACCCAGTACTTC,CASSRQETQYF
once,TRBV5-1,TRBD1,TRBJ2-7,TGCGCCAGCAGCCAGCCTACCGTTTACAGGGGGGTCCACGAGCAGTACTTC,CASSQPTVYRGVHEQYF
-,TRBV9,-,TRBJ2-1,TGTGCCAGCAGCCTCGGAGGGGATGAGCAGTTCTTC,CASSLGGDEQFF
few,TRBV6-1,-,TRBJ1-5,TGTGCCAGCAGGGCGGGCAATCAGCCCCAGCATTTT,CASRAGNQPQHF
once,TRBV7-6,-,TRBJ2-7,TGTGCCAGCAGTAAGACCTTGGGTATTTCTACGAGGGAGCAGTACTTC,CASSKTLGISTREQYF
once,TRBV6-6,-,TRBJ1-2,TGTGCCAGCAGTTACTCGATAGGTGATGGCTACACCTTC,CASSYSIGDGYTF
-,TRBV5-1,-,TRBJ1-2,TGTGCCAGCAGCTTGCTGTTGGGATCCTACTATGGCTACACCTTC,CASSLLLGSYYGYTF
-,TRBV9,-,TRBJ2-7,TGTGCCAGCAGCGTAGGAGGGAGAGCCTACGAGCAGTACTTC,CASSVGGRAYEQYF
-,TRBV6-5,-,TRBJ1-2,TGTGCCGGCAGTTACGGCAGTTATGGCTACACCTTC,CAGSYGSYGYTF
once,TRBV15,-,TRBJ1-4,TGTGCCACCAGCAGAAGCGCGTCTCCAAGTGAAAAACTGTTTTTT,CATSRSASPSEKLFF
-,TRBV18,-,TRBJ2-5,TGTGCCAGCTCATCAACAGACAGTCTGGGGGAGACCCAGTACTTC,CASSSTDSLGETQYF
-,TRBV7-9,-,TRBJ2-1,TGTGCCAGCAGTGGGGGGGCCCAGGAGCAGTTCTTC,CASSGGAQEQFF
-,TRBV19,-,TRBJ1-2,TGTGCCAGTAGTCCCCGGGCATATGGCTACACCTTC,CASSPRAYGYTF